Presented here are 31 T cell receptor beta chains from one specimen sequenced in a study of cytomegalovirus exposure and HLA in healthy donors. Use of 60 Vbeta and 13 Jbeta primers characterized the PCR. This table comes from immunoSEQ multiplex PCR, and its TCRdb copy is limited to in-frame clones, with some not included. The sample yields about 190,000 clones, around 75% seen once. What was sequenced was PBMCs. These receptors were obtained from a woman aged 25 to 45 in good health and CMV-seropositive.

This clone was seen many times. The rearrangement uses TRBV6-6 and TRBJ2-7; maybe TRBD1 (7 bases). Trimming stripped 5 bases from V and 7 bases from J, with 21 bases between. Germline V gene lookup returns CDR1 MNHNY and CDR2 SVGAGI (reference sequence). The CDR3 length is 15 residues. Here the CDR3 reads CASSQRSTGTWEQYF. In DNA, the CDR3 is TGTGCCAGCAGTCAACGCTCGACAGGGACTTGGGAGCAGTACTTC.

CDR3 DNA: TGTGCCAGCAGCCCGGGATTTGGAGAGACCCAGTACTTC. This translates into CASSPGFGETQYF. V is TRBV9 and J is TRBJ2-5; TRBD2 might be the D (5 bases). There are 13 residues in the CDR3. The germline CDR1 and CDR2 sequences are SGDLS and YYNGEE. The germline V and J ends were trimmed by 4 bases and 4 bases, with 11 bases remaining between them. Combining the CDR3 with reference TRBV9 and TRBJ2-5 gives the whole variable domain DSGVTQTPKHLITATGQRVTLRCSPRSGDLSVYWYQQSLDQGLQFLIQYYNGEERAKGNILERFSAQQFPDLHSELNLSSLELGDSALYFCASSPGFGETQYFGPGTRLLVL.

This chain connects TRBV28 to TRBJ2-3; TRBD2 is a possible D gene (5 bases). The CDR3 sequence is 13 residues long. Germline lookup yields CDR1 MDHEN and CDR2 SYDVKM. Trimming took 5 bases from V and 3 from J, leaving 9 bases between them. The CDR3 bases are TGTGCCAGCAGTCGGAGAGGGACAGATACGCAGTATTTT. It specifies CASSRRGTDTQYF.

This sequence joins TRBV9 and TRBJ1-5; 10 nucleotides align to TRBD1. This CDR3 region has 16 residues. In germline, CDR1 is SGDLS, CDR2 YYNGEE. V lost 0 bases to trimming and J lost 9 bases; unmatched junction nucleotides: 9. The CDR3: CASSVGGQGVIRPQHF. For the CDR3, the DNA is TGTGCCAGCAGCGTAGGAGGACAGGGGGTTATTAGGCCCCAGCATTTT.

The chain uses TRBV9 and TRBJ1-2; no clear D. The V gene's germline CDR1 is SGDLS and CDR2 YYNGEE. The V end was cut by 3 bases, the J end by 8 bases, with 11 bases between. This CDR3 is built from 12 residues. The CDR3 DNA sequence: TGTGCCAGCAGCGCCTATCAACGGGGCTACACCTTC. Translation gives CASSAYQRGYTF.

The J gene is TRBJ2-3, the V gene TRBV7-9; 12 bases agree with TRBD2. Trimming took 4 bases from V and 0 from J; bases not matched to a gene: 5. The CDR3 is 17 amino acids. The germline gives CDR1 SEHNR, CDR2 FQNEAQ (reference sequence). CDR3 in DNA: TGTGCCAGCAGCTCACTACTAGCGGGAGGCAGCACAGATACGCAGTATTTT. It is translated as CASSSLLAGGSTDTQYF.

The gene calls are TRBV28 and TRBJ1-3, with TRBD1 matching 11 bases. Germline V CDR1 and CDR2: MDHEN, SYDVKM. V was clipped by 5 bases and J by 0 bases; unmatched bases: 6. The CDR3 has 17 amino acids. This CDR3 is CASSPGQGENSGNTIYF. The CDR3 region has the DNA TGTGCCAGCAGTCCGGGACAGGGGGAAAACTCTGGAAACACCATATATTTT.

This sequence joins TRBV5-4 and TRBJ2-1; tentatively, D is TRBD2 (5 bases). Per germline, CDR1 SGHNT and CDR2 YYREEE (reference sequence). CDR3 length: 17 amino acids. Trimming stripped 4 bases from V and 4 bases from J, with 21 bases between. This CDR3 is CASSPLRFSGGYNEQFF. The CDR3 coding sequence is TGTGCCAGCAGCCCGCTCCGGTTTTCGGGCGGGTACAATGAGCAGTTCTTC.

The chain is built from TRBV19 and TRBJ1-1, with D uncertain. CDR1 LNHDA and CDR2 SQIVND come from the germline V gene (reference sequence). The CDR3 runs 14 residues. V was shortened by 3 bases and J by 4 bases, with 12 bases between the two germline ends. The DNA of the CDR3 is TGTGCCAGTAGTATGGGAGACTCGGGCACTGAAGCTTTCTTT. Amino acid sequence: CASSMGDSGTEAFF.

The V and J genes are TRBV27 and TRBJ2-3, with D possibly TRBD2 on 6 matching bases. Trimming took off 2 bases at V and 3 bases at J, with 9 bases between the two ends. The germline CDR1 and CDR2 sequences are MNHEY and SMNVEV (reference sequence). The CDR3 has 14 residues. CDR3 protein: CASSLAGKTDTQYF. As DNA, the CDR3 is TGTGCCAGCAGTTTAGCGGGAAAAACAGATACGCAGTATTTT.

This clone was detected only a few times. The CDR3 spells CASSLARQGLYGYTF. CDR3 nucleotides: TGTGCCAGCAGCTTAGCGAGACAGGGCCTCTATGGCTACACCTTC. The chain combines TRBV7-9 with TRBJ1-2, with 7 bases identical to TRBD1. The CDR3 loop spans 15 amino acids. V shed 0 bases, J shed 4 bases, and the junction held 5 bases outside the gene matches. Germline lookup yields CDR1 SEHNR and CDR2 FQNEAQ (reference sequence). Full variable domain (remainder filled in from reference TRBV7-9 and TRBJ1-2): DTGVSQNPRHKITKRGQNVTFRCDPISEHNRLYWYRQTLGQGPEFLTYFQNEAQLEKSRLLSDRFSAERPKGSFSTLEIQRTEQGDSAMYLCASSLARQGLYGYTFGSGTRLTVV.

This clone came up a few times. The chain recombines TRBV6-5 with TRBJ1-2; the match to TRBD1 covers 7 bases. The junction had 6 bases not matched to a gene; V was cut back by 6 bases and J by 2 bases. The CDR3 covers 14 residues. In germline, CDR1 is MNHEY, CDR2 SVGAGI. CDR3: CASRDPGGNYGYTF. Here the CDR3 DNA reads TGTGCCAGCAGGGATCCAGGGGGAAACTATGGCTACACCTTC.

A few counts support this clone. J is TRBJ1-5 and V is TRBV5-1; 7 bases agree with TRBD1. The CDR3 is made up of 13 amino acids. The V gene's germline CDR1 is SGHRS and CDR2 YFSETQ. With 0 bases clipped from V and 7 bases from J, the junction kept 1 base outside the gene matches. The CDR3: CASSLGQGQPQHF. The CDR3 nucleotides read TGCGCCAGCAGCTTGGGACAGGGCCAGCCCCAGCATTTT.

V and J are TRBV6-6 and TRBJ1-2, with 9 bases matching TRBD1. Trimming at V came to 5 bases and at J to 2 bases, leaving 3 bases not matched to a gene. The CDR3 runs 14 residues. Germline CDR1 MNHNY, CDR2 SVGAGI (reference sequence). The CDR3 reads CASSLGTGNYGYTF. Written as DNA, the CDR3 is TGTGCCAGCAGTCTAGGGACAGGGAACTATGGCTACACCTTC.

This chain joins TRBV5-4 and TRBJ1-2, with D possibly being TRBD1 (6 bases). The CDR3 has 12 amino acids. V shed 3 bases and J shed 7 bases, with 10 bases lying between them. The germline gives CDR1 SGHNT, CDR2 YYREEE (reference sequence). The CDR3 sequence: CASSSQGTGYTF. The CDR3 coding sequence is TGTGCCAGCAGCTCCCAGGGGACTGGCTACACCTTC.

The CDR3 region has the DNA TGTGCCAGCAGCTTATCAGCGGGAGGGGCCTACGAGCAGTACTTC. Translation: CASSLSAGGAYEQYF. The gene calls are TRBV11-2 and TRBJ2-7; the match to TRBD2 covers 10 bases. V lost 2 bases to trimming and J lost 2 bases; unmatched junction nucleotides: 3. The germline V gene has CDR1 SGHAT and CDR2 FQNNGV. The CDR3 spans 15 residues.

The chain carries TRBV6-1 and TRBJ1-2; D possibly corresponds to TRBD1 (5 bases). The CDR3 consists of 13 residues. V lost 3 bases, J lost 4 bases, and 9 bases lay in between. The germline V gene encodes CDR1 MNHNS and CDR2 SASEGT. CDR3 in amino acids: CASSEGGIYGYTF. The CDR3 DNA sequence: TGTGCCAGCAGTGAGGGGGGGATCTATGGCTACACCTTC.

The V call is TRBV25-1, the J call TRBJ2-1; 7 nucleotides agree with TRBD1. Germline values: CDR1 MGHDK, CDR2 SYGVNS. After removal of 4 bases from V and 7 bases from J, the junction contained 7 bases not matched to a gene. CDR3 length equals 14 residues. CDR3 amino acids: CASSAPGQMNEQFF. The CDR3 nucleotides read TGTGCCAGCAGTGCCCCGGGACAGATGAATGAGCAGTTCTTC. The entire variable domain, with the rest obtained from reference TRBV25-1 and TRBJ2-1, is as follows: EADIYQTPRYLVIGTGKKITLECSQTMGHDKMYWYQQDPGMELHLIHYSYGVNSTEKGDLSSESTVSRIRTEHFPLTLESARPSHTSQYLCASSAPGQMNEQFFGPGTRLTVL.

This clone was recorded a few times. This rearrangement joins TRBV28 to TRBJ1-2, with a weak D call TRBD1 (6 bases). Germline CDR1 and CDR2: MDHEN and SYDVKM. The length of the CDR3 is 15 residues. V was clipped by 9 bases and J by 4 bases, with 21 bases between them. The CDR3 loop reads CASSRGGAWGYGYTF. The CDR3 region has the DNA TGTGCCAGTTCTCGTGGGGGGGCTTGGGGCTATGGCTACACCTTC.

V usage is TRBV28 and J usage is TRBJ2-1, with a tentative D call TRBD1 (7 bases). The CDR3 sequence is 14 residues long. Germline CDR1 MDHEN, CDR2 SYDVKM. Trimming removed 5 bases at V and 7 bases at J, with 15 bases between. The CDR3 here is CASSIIQGRNEQFF. CDR3 bases: TGTGCCAGCAGTATCATACAGGGGAGGAATGAGCAGTTCTTC.

This chain connects TRBV16 to TRBJ2-7; the D is unclear. The V gene lost 5 bases and the J gene lost 5 bases, with 16 bases spanning the gap. This CDR3 has 14 residues. Germline-derived CDR1 and CDR2 are KGHSY and FQNENV. The CDR3 loop reads CASSYLGHTNEQYF. For the CDR3, the DNA is TGTGCCAGCAGCTACTTGGGCCACACGAACGAGCAGTACTTC.

The V and J genes are TRBV18 and TRBJ2-1; TRBD2 might be the D (5 bases). The CDR3 consists of 13 residues. Trimming shortened V by 2 bases and J by 10 bases, and 12 bases separated the two germline ends. Germline CDR1 and CDR2: KGHSH and LQKENI. The DNA of the CDR3 is TGTGCCAGCTCACCATCTGGACTGGTAGAGCAGTTCTTC. This encodes CASSPSGLVEQFF.

The chain joins TRBV6-1 to TRBJ2-1; 9 bases fit TRBD2. CDR1 is MNHNS, CDR2 SASEGT, per germline. The V gene end was trimmed by 2 bases and the J gene end by 14 bases; junction bases not matched to a gene: 7. This CDR3 is built from 13 residues. Here the CDR3 DNA reads TGTGCCAGCAGTGAATTCGAGCGGGGGGAGGAGTTCTTC. As protein: CASSEFERGEEFF.

CDR3 in amino acids: CASSEDSGGTEAFF. DNA of the CDR3: TGTGCCAGCAGTGAAGACAGTGGAGGGACTGAAGCTTTCTTT. The chain carries TRBV2 and TRBJ1-1; no reliable D call. The V and J ends lost 1 base and 5 bases respectively, with 11 bases between them. Germline V CDR1 and CDR2: SNHLY, FYNNEI. CDR3 length: 14 amino acids.

This sequence joins TRBV5-1 and TRBJ2-7; possibly TRBD2 for D (5 bases). This CDR3 contains 14 residues. Germline V gene data show CDR1 as SGHRS and CDR2 as YFSETQ. The germline V and J ends were trimmed by 2 bases and 1 base, with 10 bases remaining between them. CDR3 protein: CASSFSGGSYEQYF. The CDR3, as DNA: TGCGCCAGCAGCTTCTCAGGAGGTTCCTACGAGCAGTACTTC.

In nucleotides, the CDR3 is TGTGCCATCAGTCCTATGACTAGCGAGACCTACGAGCAGTACTTC. This gives the protein CAISPMTSETYEQYF. This chain links TRBV10-3 with TRBJ2-7; 8 nucleotides match TRBD2. The CDR3 extends over 15 amino acids. Germline V gene lookup returns CDR1 ENHRY and CDR2 SYGVKD. Trimming removed 5 bases from V and 2 bases from J; junction bases left unmatched: 8.

This chain joins TRBV5-5 and TRBJ1-1; D ambiguous. V was clipped by 4 bases and J by 6 bases, with 16 bases between them. Germline V gene sequence: CDR1 SGHKS, CDR2 YYEKEE (reference sequence). The CDR3 contains 14 residues. The CDR3 DNA reads as TGTGCCAGCAGCCAACGCGGCCAGGACTCTGAAGCTTTCTTT. Amino acids: CASSQRGQDSEAFF.

The count of this clone is one. The V gene is TRBV7-9, the J gene TRBJ2-7, with 7 bases fitting TRBD1. Germline CDR1 is SEHNR and CDR2 is FQNEAQ (reference sequence). The CDR3 runs to 14 residues. Germline trimming cut 4 bases from V and 7 bases from J; bases unmatched to any gene: 10. The DNA of the CDR3 is TGTGCCAGCAGCTATAAGGGGGCACCTTGGGAGCAGTACTTC. Protein sequence: CASSYKGAPWEQYF.

The CDR3 reads CASSQGGDRVTIYF. For the CDR3, the DNA is TGTGCCAGCAGCCAGGGGGGAGACAGGGTAACCATATATTTT. V usage is TRBV4-2 and J usage is TRBJ1-3, with 7 bases matching TRBD1. V lost 3 bases, J lost 10 bases, and 9 bases stayed unmatched. The CDR3 is 14 residues long. Germline values: CDR1 LGHNA, CDR2 YNFKEQ.

The genes are TRBV7-2 and TRBJ2-7, with TRBD1 matching over 7 bases. Germline values: CDR1 SGHTA, CDR2 FQGNSA. This CDR3 region has 14 residues. With V trimmed by 3 bases and J by 5 bases, 7 bases remained unmatched. Here the CDR3 DNA reads TGTGCCAGCAGCTTCTCTAAGGGGGCCGACGAGCAGTACTTC. It is translated as CASSFSKGADEQYF.

This chain links TRBV6-6 with TRBJ2-7; D gene unclear. V was shortened by 0 bases and J by 0 bases, with 6 bases between the two germline ends. CDR3 size: 14 residues. Germline lookup yields CDR1 MNHNY and CDR2 SVGAGI (reference sequence). The CDR3: CASSYSQDSYEQYF. In DNA form, the CDR3 reads TGTGCCAGCAGTTACTCGCAGGACTCCTACGAGCAGTACTTC.